This passage covers 15 T cell receptor beta chains from one sample sequenced in a study of blood T cell repertoires in COVID-19. Assay: immunoSEQ multiplex PCR; the TCRdb copy retains only in-frame clones and omits some. This table has tens of thousands of clones, roughly nine tenths appearing once. The sequencing sample was made of peripheral blood. The receptors originated from a man aged 55-75 years with acute or convalescent COVID-19.

The chain is built from TRBV5-1 and TRBJ1-1; no clear D. Trimming left V 6 bases short and J 0 bases short, with 21 bases between. The V gene's germline CDR1 is SGHRS and CDR2 YFSETQ. The CDR3 runs 17 residues. The CDR3 protein is CASTLSPGKGMNTEAFF. In nucleotides, the CDR3 is TGCGCCAGCACCCTATCCCCGGGGAAGGGTATGAACACTGAAGCTTTCTTT.

The chain joins TRBV27 to TRBJ2-7, with 8 bases matching TRBD1. V was pared by 2 bases and J by 5 bases, with 8 bases of the junction left unmatched. Germline CDR1 is MNHEY and CDR2 is SMNVEV (reference sequence). The CDR3 loop spans 15 amino acids. The DNA of the CDR3 is TGTGCCAGCAGTTTACGGACAGGGTGGGCCCACGAGCAGTACTTC. Its translation is CASSLRTGWAHEQYF.

The rearrangement links TRBV5-1 to TRBJ2-1; 8 bases agree with TRBD1. Germline trimming cut 4 bases from V and 4 bases from J; bases unmatched to any gene: 7. CDR3 length: 15 residues. Germline values: CDR1 SGHRS, CDR2 YFSETQ. CDR3 residues: CASSPRDRLYNEQFF. Written as DNA, the CDR3 is TGCGCCAGCAGCCCCCGGGACAGGCTGTACAATGAGCAGTTCTTC.

The chain recombines TRBV12-3 or TRBV12-4 with TRBJ1-2, with D possibly matching TRBD1 (6 bases). The V and J ends lost 11 bases and 5 bases respectively, with 15 bases between them. The CDR3 loop spans 12 amino acids. In DNA form, the CDR3 reads TGTGCCTCTGCCGAGAGGGGGTATGGCTACACCTTC. It translates to CASAERGYGYTF.

In its sample, this clone was seen a few times. The genes are TRBV5-1 and TRBJ1-3; 8 positions match TRBD1. J lost 0 bases, V lost 7 bases, and 6 bases had no gene match. CDR1 and CDR2 from the germline V gene are SGHRS and YFSETQ. The CDR3 extends over 15 amino acids. The CDR3 sequence is CASRQGPDSGNTIYF. The DNA of the CDR3 is TGCGCCAGCCGACAGGGGCCGGACTCTGGAAACACCATATATTTT.

The chain uses TRBV5-1 and TRBJ2-7; 7 bases are shared with TRBD1. Unmatched junction bases numbered 5, after V lost 4 bases and J lost 1 base. The CDR3 length is 14 residues. Germline V gene data show CDR1 as SGHRS and CDR2 as YFSETQ. The DNA for the CDR3 is TGCGCCAGCAGCCTAGGACAGGTATCCTACGAGCAGTACTTC. It translates to CASSLGQVSYEQYF.

The chain is built from TRBV12-3 or TRBV12-4 and TRBJ1-1, with a tentative D call TRBD1 (5 bases). Trimming removed 4 bases from V and 11 bases from J, with 14 bases in between. This CDR3 has 12 residues. The CDR3 protein is CASSSDAGRAFF. CDR3 bases: TGTGCCAGCAGTTCAGATGCAGGGCGGGCTTTCTTT.

The V and J genes are TRBV7-9 and TRBJ1-4; D uncertain. The V end lost 1 base, the J end lost 0 bases, and 3 bases lay between the germline ends. Germline lookup yields CDR1 SEHNR and CDR2 FQNEAQ (reference sequence). The CDR3 loop spans 14 amino acids. CDR3 region: CASSLGATNEKLFF. CDR3 nucleotides: TGTGCCAGCAGCTTAGGAGCAACTAATGAAAAACTGTTTTTT.

The rearrangement uses TRBV12-3 or TRBV12-4 and TRBJ2-3; D unclear. Trimming took 1 base from V and 7 from J, leaving 6 bases between them. CDR3 size: 12 residues. This chain's CDR3 is CASSLESYTQYF. The CDR3 region has the DNA TGTGCCAGCAGTTTAGAAAGCTATACGCAGTATTTT.

The chain uses TRBV5-1 and TRBJ2-1; no reliable D call. The CDR3 is made up of 14 amino acids. In germline, CDR1 is SGHRS, CDR2 YFSETQ. V was cut by 1 base and J by 7 bases, with 12 bases left in between. The CDR3 region has the DNA TGCGCCAGCAGCTTGAGAATCCCCGGGAATGAGCAGTTCTTC. Its protein is CASSLRIPGNEQFF.

In its sample, this clone was seen once. The chain employs TRBV30 and TRBJ1-2; maybe TRBD1 (6 bases). CDR1 is GTSNPN and CDR2 is SVGIG in the germline V gene (reference sequence). Trimming took 0 bases from V and 8 from J, leaving 13 bases between them. CDR3 size: 13 residues. The CDR3 reads CAWSVTGKRGYTF. DNA for the CDR3: TGTGCCTGGAGTGTAACAGGGAAGAGGGGCTACACCTTC.

This chain connects TRBV19 to TRBJ1-6; D uncertain. Germline CDR1 is LNHDA and CDR2 is SQIVND (reference sequence). V lost 6 bases to trimming and J lost 7 bases, with 10 bases between them. The CDR3 runs 13 residues. As DNA, the CDR3 is TGTGCCAGTAGCAATGAGAGGAATTCACCCCTCCACTTT. It encodes CASSNERNSPLHF.

This clone has only one observation. The rearrangement joins TRBV12-5 to TRBJ1-1; weak D call: TRBD1 (5 bases). The V end was cut by 5 bases, the J end by 2 bases, with 18 bases between. The CDR3 has 16 amino acids. Germline CDR1 is LGHNT and CDR2 is FRNRAP. The CDR3 nucleotides are TGTGCTAGTGGTCAACTCCACCGCACAGGAAACACTGAAGCTTTCTTT. It codes for CASGQLHRTGNTEAFF.

V and J are TRBV7-2 and TRBJ1-2; no firm D call. CDR3 length equals 14 residues. With 5 bases removed from V and 8 bases from J, the gap between germline ends came to 18 bases. Germline CDR1 reads SGHTA; CDR2 reads FQGNSA. In nucleotides, the CDR3 is TGTGCCAGCAGCCTCCCGACTCAAATCGGGGGCTACACCTTC. Protein product: CASSLPTQIGGYTF.

The rearrangement joins TRBV28 to TRBJ1-5; no clear D gene. The CDR3 contains 14 residues. V gave up 6 bases and J gave up 4 bases, with 13 bases separating them. CDR1 MDHEN and CDR2 SYDVKM come from the germline V gene. CDR3 sequence reads: CASRRIAPNQPQHF. In DNA form, the CDR3 reads TGTGCCAGCAGGAGGATTGCCCCTAATCAGCCCCAGCATTTT.